The 21 T cell receptor beta chains listed next were all sequenced from one sample in a study of shared clonotypes between healthy human individuals. Repertoires were generated with immunoSEQ multiplex PCR, while TCRdb's copy carries only in-frame clones and drops some. The sample lists approximately 100,000 clones; about 63% were seen once. Sequencing was performed on memory CD8+ T cells sorted from blood. Subset noted: CD45RO+ cells pooled with CCR7-negative TemRA cells. Receptor source: a woman in her 30s in good health.

The chain is built from TRBV18 and TRBJ2-5, with D perhaps TRBD2 (5 bases). The CDR3 consists of 13 residues. Germline CDR1 is KGHSH and CDR2 is LQKENI. With 2 bases removed from V and 2 bases from J, the gap between germline ends came to 6 bases. CDR3 loop: CASSPGGQETQYF. CDR3 nucleotide sequence: TGTGCCAGCTCACCAGGCGGGCAAGAGACCCAGTACTTC.

The gene calls are TRBV11-2 and TRBJ1-1, with a tentative D call TRBD1 (6 bases). Looked up from germline, CDR1 is SGHAT and CDR2 is FQNNGV. This CDR3 has 15 residues. With 5 bases removed from V and 4 bases from J, the gap between germline ends came to 17 bases. The CDR3 DNA is TGTGCCAGCAGCGGGGGACACCAGGGGAGCACTGAAGCTTTCTTT. Translated, it gives CASSGGHQGSTEAFF.

The CDR3 nucleotides are TGTGCCAGCAGCCAGACAGGGGCTGAAGCTTTCTTT. It is translated as CASSQTGAEAFF. The chain recombines TRBV11-1 with TRBJ1-1, with 8 bases aligning to TRBD1. The CDR3 sequence is 12 residues long. Germline V gives CDR1 SGHAT, CDR2 FQDESV (reference sequence). V trimming: 5 bases; J trimming: 6 bases; junction bases outside the gene matches: 2.

A remark on this clone: An end of the junction does not agree with germline; a read error may underlie this. The chain recombines TRBV4-1 with TRBJ2-7; D remains ambiguous. Germline V gene data show CDR1 as MGHRA and CDR2 as YSYEKL. This CDR3 comprises 11 residues. CDR3 DNA: TGCGCCAGCAGCCAAGGGCCCCTTAAGAACTTC. This codes for CASSQGPLKNF.

This CDR3 is CASSLATRGNTEAFF. In nucleotides, the CDR3 is TGCGCCAGCAGCTTGGCTACAAGGGGAAACACTGAAGCTTTCTTT. V gene TRBV5-1 combines with J gene TRBJ1-1; tentatively, D is TRBD1 (5 bases). The CDR3 length is 15 residues. Germline V gives CDR1 SGHRS, CDR2 YFSETQ. V was pared by 0 bases and J by 2 bases, with 11 bases between.

There are many counts of this clone. The chain's CDR3 is CASSHEDSNQPQHF. CDR3 in DNA: TGTGCCAGCAGTCACGAGGATAGCAATCAGCCCCAGCATTTT. V usage is TRBV25-1 and J usage is TRBJ1-5, with D uncertain. The germline V gene has CDR1 MGHDK and CDR2 SYGVNS. Trimming cost V 5 bases and J 0 bases, with 8 bases left between them. CDR3 size: 14 residues.

The chain has TRBV9 and TRBJ2-7, with 10 positions matching TRBD1. The germline V gene encodes CDR1 SGDLS and CDR2 YYNGEE. This CDR3 is built from 14 residues. Trimming took 4 bases from V and 6 from J; bases not matched to a gene: 7. The CDR3 nucleotides read TGTGCCAGCAGCCCCAGACAGGGGGCCGGCGAGCAGTACTTC. It codes for CASSPRQGAGEQYF. Together with reference TRBV9 and TRBJ2-7, the CDR3 gives the full variable domain: DSGVTQTPKHLITATGQRVTLRCSPRSGDLSVYWYQQSLDQGLQFLIQYYNGEERAKGNILERFSAQQFPDLHSELNLSSLELGDSALYFCASSPRQGAGEQYFGPGTRLTVT.

The sample holds one count of this clone. V is TRBV7-8 and J is TRBJ2-7; maybe TRBD1 (5 bases). From germline, CDR1 is SGHVS and CDR2 FQNEAQ. The CDR3 consists of 15 residues. Trimming shortened V by 10 bases and J by 2 bases, and 21 bases separated the two germline ends. CDR3 in amino acids: CATLSSRVGTYEQYF. The CDR3 DNA reads as TGTGCCACCTTATCCTCCAGGGTGGGGACCTACGAGCAGTACTTC.

This rearrangement joins TRBV29-1 to TRBJ2-2; a weak D match, TRBD1 (5 bases). Looked up from germline, CDR1 is SQVTM and CDR2 is ANQGSEA. Trimming stripped 1 base from V and 0 bases from J, with 6 bases between. CDR3 size: 14 residues. The CDR3: CSVEGGSNTGELFF. The CDR3 DNA reads TGCAGCGTTGAAGGGGGCTCGAACACCGGGGAGCTGTTTTTT.

This clone has ten or more counts. The chain carries TRBV19 and TRBJ2-7; TRBD2 matches 11 bases. The germline CDR1 and CDR2 sequences are LNHDA and SQIVND (reference sequence). V dropped 5 bases and J dropped 2; count of bases not matched to a gene: 5. This CDR3 spans 15 amino acids. Here the CDR3 DNA reads TGTGCCAGTAGTTTGGGACTAGCGGCGACCTACGAGCAGTACTTC. Translation gives CASSLGLAATYEQYF.

The rearrangement uses TRBV6-4 and TRBJ2-1; 7 positions match TRBD2. The CDR3 totals 13 residues. Germline CDR1 and CDR2: MRHNA and SNTAGT. Germline trimming cut 9 bases from V and 4 bases from J; bases unmatched to any gene: 6. The CDR3 DNA follows: TGTGCCAGAAAGCGGGAAAGATACAATGAGCAGTTCTTC. The encoded protein is CARKRERYNEQFF.

The gene calls are TRBV2 and TRBJ2-2; TRBD1 matches at 8 bases. CDR1 is SNHLY and CDR2 is FYNNEI in the germline V gene. V lost 4 bases and J lost 6; bases outside the gene matches: 10. The CDR3 covers 16 residues. Written as DNA, the CDR3 is TGTGCCAGCAGTGGACAGGGGAGAACTAGCCCCGGGGAGCTGTTTTTT. Protein product: CASSGQGRTSPGELFF.

This clone was detected ten times or more. The chain has TRBV7-8 and TRBJ2-1; D gene ambiguous. Per the germline V gene, CDR1 is SGHVS and CDR2 is FQNEAQ. The CDR3 length is 12 residues. Deletions cut 5 bases from V and 8 bases from J, with 10 bases between. The CDR3 DNA sequence: TGTGCCAGCAGCGCCTCAGAGGATGAGCAGTTCTTC. This sequence encodes CASSASEDEQFF. The full variable domain, with the rest looked up from reference TRBV7-8 and TRBJ2-1, is GAGVSQSPRYKVAKRGQDVALRCDPISGHVSLFWYQQALGQGPEFLTYFQNEAQLDKSGLPSDRFFAERPEGSVSTLKIQRTQQEDSAVYLCASSASEDEQFFGPGTRLTVL.

The gene calls are TRBV28 and TRBJ2-6; D is perhaps TRBD1 (6 bases). The CDR3 totals 15 residues. V was shortened by 10 bases and J by 5 bases, with 18 bases between the two germline ends. CDR1 is MDHEN, CDR2 SYDVKM, per germline. DNA for the CDR3: TGTGCCACCCGGACCGCAGGGGTATGGGCCAACGTCCTGACTTTC. Residues: CATRTAGVWANVLTF.

Ten or more counts support this clone. V gene TRBV6-1 combines with J gene TRBJ2-7; tentatively, D is TRBD1 (7 bases). Germline-derived CDR1 and CDR2 are MNHNS and SASEGT. The length of the CDR3 is 16 residues. V was trimmed by 2 bases and J by 0 bases, leaving 14 bases between them. CDR3 in amino acids: CASSETGGDSSYEQYF. The CDR3 DNA sequence: TGTGCCAGCAGTGAAACTGGCGGGGACAGCTCCTACGAGCAGTACTTC.

This chain joins TRBV7-8 and TRBJ2-7; perhaps TRBD2 as D (6 bases). Germline V CDR1 and CDR2: SGHVS, FQNEAQ. V lost 2 bases, J lost 6 bases, and 14 bases lay in between. The CDR3 spans 14 residues. In DNA, the CDR3 is TGTGCCAGCAGCTTACCGGGAGCAGGTACCGAGCAGTACTTC. It yields the protein CASSLPGAGTEQYF.

The rearrangement links TRBV25-1 to TRBJ2-7; 8 bases agree with TRBD1. The length of the CDR3 is 15 residues. Germline trimming cut 6 bases from V and 1 base from J; bases unmatched to any gene: 8. Germline CDR1 reads MGHDK; CDR2 reads SYGVNS. The CDR3 region has the DNA TGTGCCAGCAGCTATACCGGGGACAGGTCCTACGAGCAGTACTTC. Amino acid sequence: CASSYTGDRSYEQYF.

The chain uses TRBV6-5 and TRBJ2-7; TRBD2 matches 11 bases. The CDR3 loop spans 16 amino acids. V lost 2 bases to trimming and J lost 6 bases; unmatched junction nucleotides: 9. Looked up from germline, CDR1 is MNHEY and CDR2 is SVGAGI. CDR3 sequence reads: CASSYPLAGGSAEQYF. CDR3 nucleotides: TGTGCCAGCAGTTACCCTTTAGCGGGAGGGTCCGCCGAGCAGTACTTC.

This rearrangement joins TRBV28 to TRBJ1-4; D gene unclear. V gave up 10 bases and J gave up 0 bases, with 6 bases separating them. This CDR3 has 12 amino acids. Germline V gives CDR1 MDHEN, CDR2 SYDVKM. The CDR3 spells CAIQSTNEKLFF. In nucleotides, the CDR3 is TGTGCCATTCAGTCAACTAATGAAAAACTGTTTTTT.

This chain links TRBV11-2 with TRBJ2-1, with 9 bases aligning to TRBD2. V lost 1 base to trimming and J lost 5 bases; unmatched junction nucleotides: 9. This CDR3 region has 17 residues. CDR1 and CDR2 from the germline V gene are SGHAT and FQNNGV. Here the CDR3 reads CASSLVSGRLGNNEQFF. The CDR3, as DNA: TGTGCCAGCAGCTTAGTCAGCGGGAGGCTAGGGAACAATGAGCAGTTCTTC.

V usage is TRBV6-1 and J usage is TRBJ2-3, with D tentatively TRBD2 (6 bases). V was trimmed by 11 bases and J by 1 base, leaving 16 bases between them. Germline CDR1 reads MNHNS; CDR2 reads SASEGT. CDR3 length: 14 amino acids. CDR3 protein: CAAAGWAGTDTQYF. The DNA for the CDR3 is TGTGCCGCGGCGGGGTGGGCGGGCACAGATACGCAGTATTTT.